This T cell receptor (beta chain) was obtained from a study of metastatic and nonmetastatic thyroid tumors. Study at large: Across blood and tumor or nodule tissue, repertoires from malignant and benign thyroid patients were compared with one another.

The CDR3 length is 18 residues. V dropped 0 bases and J dropped 4 bases, with 20 bases sitting between them. From germline, CDR1 is MNHEY and CDR2 SVGAGI. Thyroid surgery was performed in patients who had received no treatment beforehand. This clone was observed many times. TCRdb recomputed clones from the PCR reads via MiXCR. The sample lists tens of thousands of clones, around a quarter seen once, with around 3.6% in the top ten. The sequencing input was blood. This sequence joins TRBV6-5 and TRBJ2-3; D gene uncertain. The sequence was collected from a male donor with papillary thyroid cancer or a benign thyroid nodule (not recorded which). Some clones in this sample may be carry-over from other donors' samples. The CDR3 here is CASSYSADGPGLSDTQYF. The DNA for the CDR3 is TGTGCCAGCAGTTACTCCGCCGACGGGCCGGGCCTCTCAGATACGCAGTATTTT.